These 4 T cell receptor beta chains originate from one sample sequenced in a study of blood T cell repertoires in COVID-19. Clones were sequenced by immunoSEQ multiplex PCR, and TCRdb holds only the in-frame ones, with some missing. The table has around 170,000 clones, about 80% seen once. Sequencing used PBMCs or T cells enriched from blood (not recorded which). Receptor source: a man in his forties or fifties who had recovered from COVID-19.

This CDR3 is CASSMIQGAPEKLFF. CDR3 bases: TGTGCCAGTAGTATGATACAGGGGGCGCCCGAAAAACTGTTTTTT. The J gene is TRBJ1-4, the V gene TRBV19; 9 bases match TRBD1. This CDR3 spans 15 amino acids. From germline, CDR1 is LNHDA and CDR2 SQIVND (reference sequence). Germline trimming cut 3 bases from V and 8 bases from J; bases unmatched to any gene: 7.

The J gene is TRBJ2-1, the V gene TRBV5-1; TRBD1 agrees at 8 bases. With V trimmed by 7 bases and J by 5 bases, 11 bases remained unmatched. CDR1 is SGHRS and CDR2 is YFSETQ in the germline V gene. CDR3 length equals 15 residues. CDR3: CASGLTGGLNNEQFF. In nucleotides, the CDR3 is TGCGCCAGCGGACTAACAGGGGGTTTGAACAATGAGCAGTTCTTC.

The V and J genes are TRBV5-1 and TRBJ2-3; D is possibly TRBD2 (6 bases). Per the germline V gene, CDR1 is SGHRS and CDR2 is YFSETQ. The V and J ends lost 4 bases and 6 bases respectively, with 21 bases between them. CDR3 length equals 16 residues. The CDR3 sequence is CASSDPRRDLGDTQYF. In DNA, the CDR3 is TGCGCCAGCAGCGACCCTCGGAGGGACCTCGGGGATACGCAGTATTTT.

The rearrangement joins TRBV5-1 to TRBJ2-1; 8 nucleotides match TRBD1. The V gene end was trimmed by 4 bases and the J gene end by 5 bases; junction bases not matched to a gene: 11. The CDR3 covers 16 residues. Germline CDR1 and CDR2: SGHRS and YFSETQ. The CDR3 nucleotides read TGCGCCAGCAGCCCCCGGGACAGGACCGCTAACAATGAGCAGTTCTTC. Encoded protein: CASSPRDRTANNEQFF. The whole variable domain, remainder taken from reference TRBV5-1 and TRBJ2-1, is KAGVTQTPRYLIKTRGQQVTLSCSPISGHRSVSWYQQTPGQGLQFLFEYFSETQRNKGNFPGRFSGRQFSNSRSEMNVSTLELGDSALYLCASSPRDRTANNEQFFGPGTRLTVL.